The clone carrying this TCR beta chain has only a few counts. Its specificity is not known. Trimming cost V 0 bases and J 0 bases, with 4 bases left between them. The CDR3 totals 14 residues. Per germline, CDR1 SGHNT and CDR2 YYREEE (reference sequence). The data were obtained in a study of Ad26.COV2.S vaccination and SARS-CoV-2 variants. Study-level results: The TCR-based breadth and depth measures might underestimate overall T cell responses. Vaccinees displayed broader spike-specific TCR repertoires than placebo recipients. Vaccinees and placebo recipients showed similar non-spike TCR breadth. A substantial breadth of spike-specific CD8+ and CD4+ T cell responses after vaccination has been reported.

This table comes from immunoSEQ multiplex PCR, and its TCRdb copy is limited to in-frame clones, with some not included. In the table there are around 370,000 clones, 90% to 95% of which are singletons. The sample was peripheral blood, taken after recovery from COVID-19. The source of this sequence is a human donor who had recovered from COVID-19. The chain links TRBV5-4 to TRBJ1-3; the D is unclear. CDR3: CASSLASSGNTIYF. CDR3 coding DNA: TGTGCCAGCAGCTTGGCGAGCTCTGGAAACACCATATATTTT. Full variable domain (rest looked up from reference TRBV5-4 and TRBJ1-3): ETGVTQSPTHLIKTRGQQVTLRCSSQSGHNTVSWYQQALGQGPQFIFQYYREEENGRGNFPPRFSGLQFPNYSSELNVNALELDDSALYLCASSLASSGNTIYFGEGSWLTVV.